The 25 T cell receptor beta chains below were found in one sample sequenced in a study of cytomegalovirus exposure and HLA in healthy donors. PCR was performed using 60 Vbeta and 13 Jbeta primers. Generated by immunoSEQ multiplex PCR, the TCRdb table keeps only in-frame clones and is missing some. Here the sample table reports fewer than 150,000 clones. The sequenced sample consisted of PBMCs. Receptors were obtained from a woman aged 55-69 years in good health and CMV-seronegative.

This rearrangement joins TRBV5-1 to TRBJ1-2, with 7 bases matching TRBD1. Germline CDR1 is SGHRS and CDR2 is YFSETQ. J lost 6 bases, V lost 7 bases, and 9 bases had no gene match. The CDR3 consists of 13 residues. CDR3 nucleotide sequence: TGCGCCAGCTATAGGGACAGCCAGGATGGCTACACCTTC. This sequence encodes CASYRDSQDGYTF. Combining the CDR3 with reference TRBV5-1 and TRBJ1-2 gives the whole variable domain KAGVTQTPRYLIKTRGQQVTLSCSPISGHRSVSWYQQTPGQGLQFLFEYFSETQRNKGNFPGRFSGRQFSNSRSEMNVSTLELGDSALYLCASYRDSQDGYTFGSGTRLTVV.

V gene TRBV11-2 combines with J gene TRBJ2-6, with 7 bases identical to TRBD1. Per germline, CDR1 SGHAT and CDR2 FQNNGV. The CDR3 is 16 amino acids. Trimming removed 4 bases from V and 4 bases from J; junction bases left unmatched: 7. The DNA for the CDR3 is TGTGCCAGCAGCTACTACAGGGGCGACGGGGCCAACGTCCTGACTTTC. Residues: CASSYYRGDGANVLTF.

The chain employs TRBV7-9 and TRBJ1-3; the D is unclear. Germline V gene sequence: CDR1 SEHNR, CDR2 FQNEAQ (reference sequence). CDR3 length: 17 residues. The germline V and J ends were trimmed by 3 bases and 0 bases, with 15 bases remaining between them. The CDR3 protein is CASSFYWAAISGNTIYF. For the CDR3, the DNA is TGTGCCAGCAGCTTTTATTGGGCAGCCATCTCTGGAAACACCATATATTTT.

The V and J genes are TRBV11-2 and TRBJ1-2; 8 bases align to TRBD1. Germline V gene lookup returns CDR1 SGHAT and CDR2 FQNNGV. The length of the CDR3 is 15 residues. V lost 0 bases to trimming and J lost 4 bases; unmatched junction nucleotides: 4. The CDR3 loop is CASSLDRRGPYGYTF. The DNA of the CDR3 is TGTGCCAGCAGCTTAGATCGCAGGGGGCCCTATGGCTACACCTTC.

This sequence joins TRBV16 and TRBJ2-7; 7 bases line up with TRBD2. CDR1 is KGHSY and CDR2 is FQNENV in the germline V gene. The CDR3 sequence is 13 residues long. V shed 4 bases and J 6 bases; nucleotides not matched to a gene: 6. The CDR3 region is CASSLITGGEQYF. DNA for the CDR3: TGTGCCAGCAGCCTGATTACGGGGGGCGAGCAGTACTTC.

This chain connects TRBV4-1 to TRBJ2-5, with 7 bases that match TRBD1. The CDR3 consists of 19 residues. V was clipped by 0 bases and J by 0 bases; unmatched bases: 13. CDR1 MGHRA and CDR2 YSYEKL come from the germline V gene. The DNA of the CDR3 is TGCGCCAGCAGCCAAGACGCCATTCAGGGACAGAGAAACCAAGAGACCCAGTACTTC. Translating gives CASSQDAIQGQRNQETQYF.

The chain's CDR3 is CATSRSGSNQPQHF. CDR3 sequence (DNA): TGTGCCACCAGCAGATCAGGGAGCAATCAGCCCCAGCATTTT. This chain connects TRBV15 to TRBJ1-5, with a possible D match to TRBD1 (5 bases). CDR1 and CDR2 from the germline V gene are LNHNV and YYDKDF (reference sequence). Trimming pared 2 bases from V and 1 base from J, leaving 6 bases between. The CDR3 is 14 residues long.

The V call is TRBV6-5, the J call TRBJ1-1; D gene unclear. Germline CDR1 MNHEY, CDR2 SVGAGI. The V end lost 5 bases, the J end lost 4 bases, and 17 bases lay between the germline ends. CDR3 length equals 15 residues. CDR3 nucleotides: TGTGCCAGCAGTCAACGCACGCTGGGGAGCACTGAAGCTTTCTTT. Encoded protein: CASSQRTLGSTEAFF.

The V and J genes are TRBV10-2 and TRBJ2-2, with D perhaps matching TRBD1 (6 bases). The germline CDR1 and CDR2 sequences are WSHSY and SAAADI. Deletions cut 7 bases from V and 6 bases from J, with 18 bases between. The CDR3 has 15 residues. CDR3 sequence: CASTSRGGSAGELFF. CDR3 in DNA: TGCGCCAGCACGAGCAGGGGTGGCTCGGCCGGGGAGCTGTTTTTT.

The chain couples TRBV19 to TRBJ1-5; 10 bases match TRBD1. Per the germline V gene, CDR1 is LNHDA and CDR2 is SQIVND (reference sequence). This CDR3 has 16 amino acids. V shed 5 bases and J 5 bases; nucleotides not matched to a gene: 9. CDR3 region: CASSHRDRGVDQPQHF. The CDR3 DNA reads TGTGCCAGTAGTCACCGGGACAGGGGTGTGGATCAGCCCCAGCATTTT.

V and J are TRBV19 and TRBJ1-6, with 7 bases matching TRBD1. V shed 5 bases and J 6 bases; nucleotides not matched to a gene: 13. Looked up from germline, CDR1 is LNHDA and CDR2 is SQIVND (reference sequence). This CDR3 comprises 17 residues. The CDR3 protein is CASSVGGQVALNSPLHF. The CDR3 DNA sequence: TGTGCCAGTAGTGTCGGAGGACAGGTCGCGCTTAATTCACCCCTCCACTTT.

J is TRBJ1-5 and V is TRBV6-5; 8 nucleotides match TRBD1. Germline V lookup: CDR1 MNHEY, CDR2 SVGAGI. The CDR3 is 14 residues long. Trimming cost V 6 bases and J 4 bases; bases outside gene matches: 5. CDR3 DNA sequence: TGTGCCAGCAGACAGGGGGTGGGAAATCAGCCCCAGCATTTT. This encodes CASRQGVGNQPQHF.

In the case of this clone: An end of the junction does not agree with germline; a read error may underlie this. The chain links TRBV7-9 to TRBJ1-2; TRBD1 agrees at 7 bases. The CDR3 spans 15 residues. Germline V gives CDR1 SEHNR, CDR2 FQNEAQ (reference sequence). CDR3 in DNA: TGTGCCAGCAACTTAGGGACAGTCCTGGTTGAAGGCTACACCTTC. Its translation is CASNLGTVLVEGYTF.

J is TRBJ1-1 and V is TRBV6-1; TRBD1 matches 9 bases. V gave up 2 bases and J gave up 1 base; unmatched junction bases: 8. Germline loops: CDR1 MNHNS, CDR2 SASEGT. The CDR3 is made up of 17 amino acids. Here the CDR3 reads CASSETGGGLWNTEAFF. In DNA, the CDR3 is TGTGCCAGCAGTGAAACAGGGGGCGGGTTGTGGAACACTGAAGCTTTCTTT.

The chain combines TRBV28 with TRBJ1-5; D not resolved. Germline V lookup: CDR1 MDHEN, CDR2 SYDVKM. The V and J ends lost 3 bases and 1 base respectively, with 7 bases between them. This CDR3 is built from 14 residues. In DNA form, the CDR3 reads TGTGCCAGCAGTTTCTTACGGAGCAATCAGCCCCAGCATTTT. It is translated as CASSFLRSNQPQHF. Filled out from reference TRBV28 and TRBJ1-5, the complete variable domain reads DVKVTQSSRYLVKRTGEKVFLECVQDMDHENMFWYRQDPGLGLRLIYFSYDVKMKEKGDIPEGYSVSREKKERFSLILESASTNQTSMYLCASSFLRSNQPQHFGDGTRLSIL.

V gene TRBV6-1 combines with J gene TRBJ2-3; possibly TRBD2 for D (5 bases). The CDR3 contains 14 residues. V was pared by 5 bases and J by 2 bases, with 11 bases between. From germline, CDR1 is MNHNS and CDR2 SASEGT. For the CDR3, the DNA is TGTGCCAGCAGTTGGACTTACGACACAGATACGCAGTATTTT. Translated: CASSWTYDTDTQYF.

This rearrangement joins TRBV11-2 to TRBJ2-7; the D gene is possibly TRBD2 (6 bases). This CDR3 spans 19 amino acids. CDR1 is SGHAT and CDR2 is FQNNGV in the germline V gene. V was clipped by 5 bases and J by 2 bases, with 28 bases between them. In DNA form, the CDR3 reads TGTGCCAGCAGCCATCAAGTCGATCAAGGGACTCGCGGTCCCTACGAGCAGTACTTC. Translation: CASSHQVDQGTRGPYEQYF.

This chain joins TRBV15 and TRBJ2-7, with D possibly matching TRBD2 (5 bases). Germline V gives CDR1 LNHNV, CDR2 YYDKDF (reference sequence). The CDR3 sequence is 16 residues long. Trimming removed 5 bases at V and 5 bases at J, with 22 bases between. CDR3 residues: CATSGPGKNQLDEQYF. The CDR3, as DNA: TGTGCCACCAGCGGGCCCGGGAAGAACCAACTAGACGAGCAGTACTTC.

V usage is TRBV5-6 and J usage is TRBJ2-1; weak D call: TRBD1 (5 bases). V shed 4 bases and J shed 2 bases, with 10 bases lying between them. Germline-derived CDR1 and CDR2 are SGHDT and YYEEEE. The CDR3 sequence is 14 residues long. The CDR3 loop is CASSDDRAYNEQFF. CDR3 nucleotide sequence: TGTGCCAGCAGCGATGACAGAGCCTACAATGAGCAGTTCTTC.

The chain has TRBV7-2 and TRBJ1-1, with TRBD1 matching 8 bases. CDR3 length: 14 residues. CDR1 and CDR2 (germline): SGHTA, FQGNSA. The trim removed 4 bases at V and 5 bases at J, leaving 6 bases unmatched. The CDR3 DNA reads TGTGCCAGCAGCTCACAGGGGGGGCAAACTGAAGCTTTCTTT. Encoded protein: CASSSQGGQTEAFF.

The V gene is TRBV10-1, the J gene TRBJ2-5; D is perhaps TRBD1 (5 bases). V lost 6 bases and J 7 bases, leaving 12 bases between the germline ends. The CDR3 length is 12 residues. From germline, CDR1 is WNHNN and CDR2 SYGVQD (reference sequence). CDR3 protein: CASSPNRGTQYF. The CDR3 DNA follows: TGCGCCAGCAGCCCGAATAGGGGGACCCAGTACTTC.

This chain joins TRBV7-9 and TRBJ1-5, with 7 nucleotides matching TRBD1. The ends lost 1 base at V and 6 bases at J; junction bases unmatched: 6. Germline CDR1 reads SEHNR; CDR2 reads FQNEAQ (reference sequence). This CDR3 has 15 amino acids. The CDR3 sequence is CASSLGQGVGQPQHF. CDR3 nucleotides: TGTGCCAGCAGCTTAGGGCAGGGGGTCGGTCAGCCCCAGCATTTT.

The V gene is TRBV2, the J gene TRBJ1-2; weak D call: TRBD1 (5 bases). Trimming removed 2 bases from V and 4 bases from J, with 11 bases in between. In germline, CDR1 is SNHLY, CDR2 FYNNEI. The CDR3 length is 14 residues. CDR3 coding DNA: TGTGCCAGCAGTGAAACTGGGGCCGGCTATGGCTACACCTTC. It codes for CASSETGAGYGYTF.

The CDR3 DNA reads as TGTGCCAGCAGCGAGGCCGGGACAGGGACCTATGGCTACACCTTC. Its protein product is CASSEAGTGTYGYTF. V gene TRBV9 combines with J gene TRBJ1-2; 9 nucleotides line up with TRBD1. CDR3 length: 15 residues. From germline, CDR1 is SGDLS and CDR2 YYNGEE. J lost 4 bases, V lost 3 bases, and 7 bases had no gene match.

V is TRBV18 and J is TRBJ1-3, with a tentative D call TRBD1 (6 bases). The V gene's germline CDR1 is KGHSH and CDR2 LQKENI. The CDR3 is made up of 17 amino acids. Trimming stripped 1 base from V and 1 base from J, with 14 bases between. The CDR3 protein is CASSPQSLTGSGNTIYF. CDR3 DNA: TGTGCCAGCTCACCACAATCACTGACAGGTTCTGGAAACACCATATATTTT.